The 21 T cell receptor beta chains below all came from one sample that was sequenced in a study of radiotherapy plus CTLA-4 blockade in lung cancer. Some clones are missing from TCRdb's copy, which holds only in-frame ones; the method was immunoSEQ multiplex PCR. The profile covers around 80,000 clones, with less than 85% appearing a single time and over 9% taken by the ten largest. The input for sequencing was peripheral blood, taken from a patient treated with radiotherapy plus ipilimumab. Source of these receptors: a human donor with non-small cell lung cancer whose response to radiotherapy plus ipilimumab could not be evaluated.

The chain has TRBV10-3 and TRBJ1-1; 12 bases fit TRBD1. The V and J ends lost 6 bases and 1 base, in that order; junction bases with no gene match: 9. Germline CDR1 reads ENHRY; CDR2 reads SYGVKD. The CDR3 runs 17 residues. CDR3 sequence (DNA): TGTGCCATCAGCTCCGGGACAGGGGGCTATAGGAACACTGAAGCTTTCTTT. The encoded protein is CAISSGTGGYRNTEAFF.

This clone was recorded once. V gene TRBV10-3 combines with J gene TRBJ2-5; TRBD2 aligns across 14 bases. Germline-derived CDR1 and CDR2 are ENHRY and SYGVKD. V was pared by 4 bases and J by 4 bases, with 11 bases of the junction left unmatched. This CDR3 spans 18 amino acids. CDR3 amino acids: CAISATGTSGRSGETQYF. The DNA of the CDR3 is TGTGCCATCAGTGCTACCGGGACTAGCGGGAGATCGGGAGAGACCCAGTACTTC.

This chain uses TRBV18 with TRBJ1-2; D gene ambiguous. From germline, CDR1 is KGHSH and CDR2 LQKENI. This CDR3 is 15 amino acids long. V lost 6 bases and J lost 4, with 18 bases in between. Written as DNA, the CDR3 is TGTGCCAGCTCGCCTCCATCTTCAGGAAGCTATGGCTACACCTTC. Translation: CASSPPSSGSYGYTF.

The CDR3 nucleotides are TGTGCCAGCAGCCGGGACAGCTCCTATAATTCACCCCTCCACTTT. Translation: CASSRDSSYNSPLHF. V and J are TRBV7-2 and TRBJ1-6, with TRBD1 identical over 7 bases. Looked up from germline, CDR1 is SGHTA and CDR2 is FQGNSA. With V trimmed by 5 bases and J by 0 bases, 1 base remained unmatched. This CDR3 has 15 residues.

This clone was seen a few times. This chain uses TRBV18 with TRBJ2-5; 11 bases match TRBD2. CDR3 length equals 16 residues. With 5 bases clipped from V and 5 bases from J, the junction kept 10 bases outside the gene matches. The germline V gene has CDR1 KGHSH and CDR2 LQKENI. CDR3 nucleotides: TGTGCCAGCTCATTCTATAGCGGGAGGGCCATGGAGACCCAGTACTTC. This sequence encodes CASSFYSGRAMETQYF.

This clone was seen more than once but under ten times. For the CDR3, the DNA is TGTGCCAGCAGCCCCCGAGGTGGTTACAATGAAAAACTGTTTTTT. Translated: CASSPRGGYNEKLFF. This chain connects TRBV9 to TRBJ1-4; unclear D gene. This CDR3 has 15 amino acids. Germline CDR1 reads SGDLS; CDR2 reads YYNGEE. V lost 4 bases and J lost 5, with 15 bases in between.

This chain connects TRBV6-5 to TRBJ1-2; D might be TRBD1 (6 bases). Germline V CDR1 and CDR2: MNHEY, SVGAGI. V lost 6 bases to trimming and J lost 2 bases, with 16 bases between them. This CDR3 contains 15 residues. The CDR3 here is CASRHGGPLNYGYTF. CDR3 coding DNA: TGTGCCAGCAGACACGGGGGGCCTCTAAACTATGGCTACACCTTC.

This clone was detected only a few times. V usage is TRBV28 and J usage is TRBJ2-5, with TRBD2 as a possible D gene (7 bases). CDR1 and CDR2 from the germline V gene are MDHEN and SYDVKM. The CDR3 length is 15 residues. V was trimmed by 0 bases and J by 4 bases, leaving 12 bases between them. CDR3 nucleotide sequence: TGTGCCAGCAGTTTATGGGGGGCGGGAGCAGAGACCCAGTACTTC. It codes for CASSLWGAGAETQYF.

The gene calls are TRBV6-6 and TRBJ2-5, with TRBD1 matching 8 bases. The DNA end is a closer match to TRBJ2-7, so the J assignment may be wrong. The CDR3 spans 15 residues. Germline V gene sequence: CDR1 MNHNY, CDR2 SVGAGI (reference sequence). The CDR3 DNA is TGTGCCAGCAGGGAGTCCGACAGGGGCCAATACGAGCAGTACTTC. Amino acids: CASRESDRGQYEQYF.

J is TRBJ1-2 and V is TRBV19, with TRBD1 matching over 11 bases. Looked up from germline, CDR1 is LNHDA and CDR2 is SQIVND (reference sequence). Trimming at V came to 9 bases and at J to 1 base, leaving 10 bases not matched to a gene. This CDR3 contains 16 residues. The CDR3 protein is CASTGQGALGNYGYTF. CDR3 nucleotides: TGTGCCAGCACAGGACAGGGGGCGCTGGGTAACTATGGCTACACCTTC.

V and J are TRBV11-3 and TRBJ1-1, with D possibly being TRBD1 (5 bases). This CDR3 is 16 amino acids long. Deletions cut 5 bases from V and 0 bases from J, with 16 bases between. The V gene's germline CDR1 is SGHNT and CDR2 YENEEA. Here the CDR3 DNA reads TGTGCCAGCAGCCGCTGGGCCCCGGACATGAACACTGAAGCTTTCTTT. Translating it yields CASSRWAPDMNTEAFF.

This chain links TRBV9 with TRBJ2-5; D might be TRBD1 (5 bases). The CDR3 runs 14 residues. Trimming stripped 4 bases from V and 1 base from J, with 11 bases between. CDR1 SGDLS and CDR2 YYNGEE come from the germline V gene. The CDR3 loop is CASSLSQGQETQYF. As DNA, the CDR3 is TGTGCCAGCAGCCTCAGTCAGGGCCAAGAGACCCAGTACTTC.

This chain connects TRBV19 to TRBJ2-1; TRBD1 matches 12 bases. The CDR3 has 16 residues. With 3 bases clipped from V and 8 bases from J, the junction kept 8 bases outside the gene matches. CDR1 LNHDA and CDR2 SQIVND come from the germline V gene (reference sequence). CDR3 sequence: CASSINRGTGGYEQFF. CDR3 bases: TGTGCCAGTAGTATTAATCGGGGGACAGGGGGCTATGAGCAGTTCTTC.

The chain uses TRBV18 and TRBJ2-2, with D possibly matching TRBD2 (5 bases). Trimming shortened V by 3 bases and J by 5 bases, and 13 bases separated the two germline ends. The germline V gene encodes CDR1 KGHSH and CDR2 LQKENI. The CDR3 has 15 amino acids. The CDR3 is CASSPRASRTGELFF. The CDR3 DNA reads TGTGCCAGCTCACCGAGGGCTAGCCGGACCGGGGAGCTGTTTTTT.

The chain employs TRBV15 and TRBJ2-2; 7 bases line up with TRBD2. Germline CDR1 LNHNV, CDR2 YYDKDF (reference sequence). V lost 0 bases to trimming and J lost 4 bases; unmatched junction nucleotides: 5. This CDR3 has 16 residues. CDR3 amino acids: CATSRDGSGFTGELFF. DNA for the CDR3: TGTGCCACCAGCAGAGATGGTAGCGGGTTCACCGGGGAGCTGTTTTTT.

The chain has TRBV28 and TRBJ2-3, with 13 bases fitting TRBD2. CDR3 length: 17 amino acids. With 8 bases clipped from V and 4 bases from J, the junction kept 12 bases outside the gene matches. Per germline, CDR1 MDHEN and CDR2 SYDVKM. The CDR3 loop reads CASGVGLAGFGPDTQYF. DNA of the CDR3: TGTGCCAGCGGTGTGGGACTAGCGGGGTTCGGGCCAGATACGCAGTATTTT.

This clone came up a few times. The chain recombines TRBV5-1 with TRBJ1-3; 9 bases map to TRBD1. The CDR3 totals 15 residues. CDR1 is SGHRS and CDR2 is YFSETQ in the germline V gene. J lost 0 bases, V lost 4 bases, and 2 bases had no gene match. CDR3 sequence reads: CASSPGQGSGNTIYF. The CDR3 nucleotides read TGCGCCAGCAGCCCGGGACAGGGCTCTGGAAACACCATATATTTT.

This clone has just a few counts. The chain combines TRBV6-1 with TRBJ2-6; no clear D gene. CDR1 and CDR2 from the germline V gene are MNHNS and SASEGT. The V and J ends lost 0 bases and 11 bases respectively, with 14 bases between them. This CDR3 region has 15 residues. CDR3 DNA sequence: TGTGCCAGCAGTGAAGCGCGAGACACCTCCTACGTCCTGACTTTC. Translating gives CASSEARDTSYVLTF.

V is TRBV7-6 and J is TRBJ1-6; D is ambiguous. V dropped 1 base and J dropped 8 bases, with 6 bases sitting between them. This CDR3 has 13 amino acids. CDR1 is SGHVS and CDR2 is FNYEAQ in the germline V gene. The CDR3 region has the DNA TGTGCCAGCAGCTTAGGAGGCCATTCACCCCTCCACTTT. This encodes CASSLGGHSPLHF.

This clone was detected only a few times. The chain carries TRBV12-2 and TRBJ1-5; the table's D call, TRBD1, has no DNA check behind it. TRBV12-2 counts as a pseudogene. The CDR3 consists of 15 residues. In nucleotides, the CDR3 is TGTGCAAGTCGCTTAGGGTCAGGGAGCAATCAGCCCCAGCATTTT. It encodes CASRLGSGSNQPQHF.

This clone has just a few counts. The J gene is TRBJ1-3, the V gene TRBV6-6; 7 bases align to TRBD1. The CDR3 spans 15 residues. V shed 8 bases, J shed 0 bases, and the junction held 7 bases outside the gene matches. From germline, CDR1 is MNHNY and CDR2 SVGAGI (reference sequence). This chain's CDR3 is CASVGTARSGNTIYF. The CDR3 DNA is TGTGCCAGCGTGGGGACAGCCCGCTCTGGAAACACCATATATTTT.